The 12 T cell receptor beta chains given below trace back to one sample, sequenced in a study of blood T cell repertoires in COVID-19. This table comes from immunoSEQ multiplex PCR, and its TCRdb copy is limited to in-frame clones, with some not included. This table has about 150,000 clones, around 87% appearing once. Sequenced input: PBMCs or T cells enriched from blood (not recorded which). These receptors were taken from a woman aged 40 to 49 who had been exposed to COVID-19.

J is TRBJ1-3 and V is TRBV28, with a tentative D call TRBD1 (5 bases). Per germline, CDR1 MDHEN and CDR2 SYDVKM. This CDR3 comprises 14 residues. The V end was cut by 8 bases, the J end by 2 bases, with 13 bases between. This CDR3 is CASRTGVTGNTIYF. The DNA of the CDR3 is TGTGCCAGCCGAACGGGGGTAACTGGAAACACCATATATTTT.

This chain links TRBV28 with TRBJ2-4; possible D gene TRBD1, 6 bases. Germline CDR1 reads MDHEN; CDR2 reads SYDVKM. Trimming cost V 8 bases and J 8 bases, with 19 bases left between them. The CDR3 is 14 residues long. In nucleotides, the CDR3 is TGTGCCAGCCGGAGTGACAGGTACGGGGACATTCAGTACTTC. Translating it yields CASRSDRYGDIQYF.

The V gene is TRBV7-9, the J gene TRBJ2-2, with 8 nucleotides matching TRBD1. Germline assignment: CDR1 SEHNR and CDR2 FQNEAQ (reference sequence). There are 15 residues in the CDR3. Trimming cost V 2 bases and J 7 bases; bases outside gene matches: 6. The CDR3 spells CASSLPQGEGGELFF. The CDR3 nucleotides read TGTGCCAGCAGCTTACCACAGGGGGAAGGCGGGGAGCTGTTTTTT.

CDR3 sequence (DNA): TGTGCCAGCACCCCACCGGCCGAAAGCGTCACAGATACGCAGTATTTT. Amino acid sequence: CASTPPAESVTDTQYF. The chain carries TRBV2 and TRBJ2-3; the D is unclear. Trimming removed 7 bases from V and 2 bases from J, with 19 bases in between. There are 16 residues in the CDR3. Per germline, CDR1 SNHLY and CDR2 FYNNEI.

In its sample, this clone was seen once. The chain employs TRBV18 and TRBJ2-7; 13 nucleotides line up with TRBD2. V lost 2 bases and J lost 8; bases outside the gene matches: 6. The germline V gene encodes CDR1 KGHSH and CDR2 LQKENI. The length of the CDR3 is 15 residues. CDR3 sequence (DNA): TGTGCCAGCTCACCAATAGGACTAGCGGGAGATAAGCAGTACTTC. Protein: CASSPIGLAGDKQYF.

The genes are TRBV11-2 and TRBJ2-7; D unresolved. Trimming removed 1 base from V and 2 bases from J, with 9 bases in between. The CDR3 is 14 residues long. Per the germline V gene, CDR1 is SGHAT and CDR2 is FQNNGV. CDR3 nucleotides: TGTGCCAGCAGCTTAGGGCCCAGGACCTACGAGCAGTACTTC. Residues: CASSLGPRTYEQYF.

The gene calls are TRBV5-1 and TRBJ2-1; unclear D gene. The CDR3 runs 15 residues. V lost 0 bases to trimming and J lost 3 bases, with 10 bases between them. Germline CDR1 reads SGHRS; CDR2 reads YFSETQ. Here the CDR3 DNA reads TGCGCCAGCAGCTTGGCCTCGGCTAGCTACAATGAGCAGTTCTTC. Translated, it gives CASSLASASYNEQFF.

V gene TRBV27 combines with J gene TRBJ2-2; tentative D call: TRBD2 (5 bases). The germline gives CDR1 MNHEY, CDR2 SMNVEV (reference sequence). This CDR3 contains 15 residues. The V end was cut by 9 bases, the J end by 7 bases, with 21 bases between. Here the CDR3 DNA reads TGTGCCAGTCAAAGGAGAGGGAGAGAGAGCGGGGAGCTGTTTTTT. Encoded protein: CASQRRGRESGELFF.

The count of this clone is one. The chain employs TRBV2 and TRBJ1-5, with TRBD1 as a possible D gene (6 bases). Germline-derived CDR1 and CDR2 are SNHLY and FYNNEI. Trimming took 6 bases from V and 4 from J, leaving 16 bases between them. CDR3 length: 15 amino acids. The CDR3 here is CASRDGQKLNQPQHF. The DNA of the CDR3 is TGTGCCAGCAGGGATGGACAGAAATTAAATCAGCCCCAGCATTTT.

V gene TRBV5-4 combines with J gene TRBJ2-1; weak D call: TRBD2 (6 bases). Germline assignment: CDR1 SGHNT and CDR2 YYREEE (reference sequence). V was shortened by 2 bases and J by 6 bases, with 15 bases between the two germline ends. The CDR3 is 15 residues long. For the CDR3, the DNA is TGTGCCAGCAGCTTAGTGCGGGGACCTCTCAATGAGCAGTTCTTC. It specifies CASSLVRGPLNEQFF.

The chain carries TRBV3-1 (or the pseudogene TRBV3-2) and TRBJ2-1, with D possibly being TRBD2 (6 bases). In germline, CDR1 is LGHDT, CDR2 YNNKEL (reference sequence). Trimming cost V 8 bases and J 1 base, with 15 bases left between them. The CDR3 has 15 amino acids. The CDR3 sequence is CASARVSGSYNEQFF. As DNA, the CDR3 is TGTGCCAGCGCAAGGGTGAGCGGGTCCTACAATGAGCAGTTCTTC.

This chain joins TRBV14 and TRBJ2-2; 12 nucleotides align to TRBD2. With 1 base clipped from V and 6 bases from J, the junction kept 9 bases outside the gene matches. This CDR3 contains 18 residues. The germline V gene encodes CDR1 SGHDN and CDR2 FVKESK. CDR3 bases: TGTGCCAGCAGCCAAGTGCTCGCTAGCGGGAGGGCTGCCGGGGAGCTGTTTTTT. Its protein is CASSQVLASGRAAGELFF.